The 4 T cell receptor beta chains presented below share a single source sample, sequenced in a study of early T cells in non-severe SARS-CoV-2 infection. TCRdb re-called the 5' RACE reads with MiXCR, one entry per CDR3 protein. The table shows over 25,000 distinct CDR3 sequences, with around 5% occurring only once. Sequences were obtained from whole blood. The receptors shown here come from an adult who was a healthcare worker with PCR-confirmed SARS-CoV-2 infection or an uninfected control (not recorded which).

This clonotype was detected ten times or more. The V call is TRBV9, the J call TRBJ2-5; D remains unclear. V was trimmed by 3 bases and J by 4 bases, leaving 19 bases between them. Per germline, CDR1 SGDLS and CDR2 YYNGEE. This CDR3 is 16 amino acids long. CDR3 loop: CASSDRPESVVETQYF. The CDR3 DNA reads as TGTGCCAGCAGCGACCGGCCGGAGAGCGTAGTAGAGACCCAGTACTTC.

The sample holds many counts of this clonotype. This rearrangement joins TRBV28 to TRBJ2-1; D is unclear. This CDR3 is built from 15 residues. Trimming removed 6 bases at V and 10 bases at J, with 22 bases between. From germline, CDR1 is MDHEN and CDR2 SYDVKM. The CDR3 DNA reads as TGTGCCAGCAGCCCTCCCGCAAGTAGGCCATCAGAGCAGTTCTTC. This translates into CASSPPASRPSEQFF.

This clonotype appeared many times. J is TRBJ1-6 and V is TRBV6-2 or TRBV6-3; D ambiguous. Germline lookup yields CDR1 MNHEY and CDR2 SVGEGT. Trimming left V 2 bases short and J 0 bases short, with 5 bases between. The CDR3 runs to 15 residues. CDR3 residues: CASSYGSSYNSPLHF. DNA of the CDR3: TGTGCCAGCAGTTACGGCAGCTCCTATAATTCACCCCTCCACTTT.

This clonotype was detected ten times or more. The chain links TRBV18 to TRBJ2-1, with 9 bases lining up with TRBD2. The CDR3 loop spans 17 amino acids. Trimming cost V 0 bases and J 4 bases; bases outside gene matches: 7. Germline CDR1 KGHSH, CDR2 LQKENI. The CDR3 nucleotides read TGTGCCAGCTCACCACCGGGGGCCCTAGCGGGGTACAATGAGCAGTTCTTC. It yields the protein CASSPPGALAGYNEQFF.